A single sample is the source of the 22 T cell receptor beta chains below, sequenced in a study of identical twins. TCRdb used MiXCR to reprocess the 5' RACE reads, holding one entry per CDR3 protein. The data contain some 500,000 distinct CDR3 sequences, nearly 10% of them singletons. The data also belong to a second study, concerning yellow fever vaccine responses in identical twins.

Sequencing was carried out using PBMCs. The receptors originated from a woman aged 18 to 35 in good health.

The rearrangement uses TRBV29-1 and TRBJ1-2, with D perhaps TRBD1 (5 bases). V lost 4 bases, J lost 6 bases, and 6 bases lay in between. This CDR3 spans 10 amino acids. The germline V gene has CDR1 SQVTM and CDR2 ANQGSEA. The CDR3 is CSVAGDGYTF. The CDR3 DNA sequence: TGCAGCGTTGCGGGGGATGGCTACACCTTC.

This clonotype was detected a few times. CDR3 in DNA: TGTGCCAGCAGTGAAGCGGCCAGGACGCTGTTTTTT. Its translation: CASSEAARTLFF. The rearrangement joins TRBV2 to TRBJ2-2; no reliable D call. There are 12 residues in the CDR3. V dropped 0 bases and J dropped 13 bases, with 9 bases sitting between them. The germline V gene has CDR1 SNHLY and CDR2 FYNNEI.

This clonotype turned up a few times. The chain employs TRBV7-8 and TRBJ2-1; 8 nucleotides match TRBD2. The J segment lost 4 bases and the V segment lost 2 bases, leaving 10 bases of the junction unmatched. Germline V CDR1 and CDR2: SGHVS, FQNEAQ. CDR3 size: 17 residues. The CDR3 is CASSLLLRGAPYNEQFF. The CDR3 bases are TGTGCCAGCAGCTTATTACTGCGGGGGGCCCCGTACAATGAGCAGTTCTTC.

V usage is TRBV18 and J usage is TRBJ2-1, with D maybe TRBD1 (5 bases). Trimming removed 6 bases from V and 10 bases from J, with 19 bases in between. In germline, CDR1 is KGHSH, CDR2 LQKENI. This CDR3 contains 14 residues. CDR3 nucleotides: TGTGCCAGCTCCGCAAATGGGGCAGACAGCGAGCAGTTCTTC. Encoded protein: CASSANGADSEQFF. The entire variable domain, with the rest obtained from reference TRBV18 and TRBJ2-1, is as follows: NAGVMQNPRHLVRRRGQEARLRCSPMKGHSHVYWYRQLPEEGLKFMVYLQKENIIDESGMPKERFSAEFPKEGPSILRIQQVVRGDSAAYFCASSANGADSEQFFGPGTRLTVL.

V gene TRBV27 combines with J gene TRBJ2-3; 12 nucleotides match TRBD2. V lost 5 bases and J lost 5; bases outside the gene matches: 11. The V gene's germline CDR1 is MNHEY and CDR2 SMNVEV (reference sequence). This CDR3 has 17 residues. The CDR3 spells CASSPRASGGARDTQYF. The CDR3 nucleotides read TGTGCCAGCAGTCCCAGGGCTAGCGGGGGGGCCAGAGATACGCAGTATTTT.

This clonotype has more than one count but fewer than ten. The chain carries TRBV2 and TRBJ2-2; 16 nucleotides match TRBD2. From germline, CDR1 is SNHLY and CDR2 FYNNEI. The CDR3 consists of 18 residues. The junction had 8 bases not matched to a gene; V was cut back by 6 bases and J by 4 bases. This chain's CDR3 is CASRGTSGGARATGELFF. The CDR3 nucleotides read TGTGCCAGCAGAGGGACTAGCGGGGGGGCCCGGGCCACCGGGGAGCTGTTTTTT.

This clonotype was seen more than once but under ten times. The V call is TRBV7-2, the J call TRBJ2-7; D is possibly TRBD1 (6 bases). The CDR3 spans 14 residues. The germline V gene encodes CDR1 SGHTA and CDR2 FQGNSA. The V and J ends lost 5 bases and 2 bases respectively, with 13 bases between them. CDR3 residues: CASSGGHWTYEQYF. CDR3 coding DNA: TGTGCCAGCAGCGGGGGACACTGGACCTACGAGCAGTACTTC. Full variable domain (outside the CDR3, taken from reference TRBV7-2 and TRBJ2-7): GAGVSQSPSNKVTEKGKDVELRCDPISGHTALYWYRQSLGQGLEFLIYFQGNSAPDKSGLPSDRFSAERTGGSVSTLTIQRTQQEDSAVYLCASSGGHWTYEQYFGPGTRLTVT.

V gene TRBV7-2 combines with J gene TRBJ2-7; unclear D gene. V dropped 1 base and J dropped 5 bases, with 9 bases sitting between them. The CDR3 covers 13 residues. In germline, CDR1 is SGHTA, CDR2 FQGNSA. The CDR3 spells CASSLGWNNEQYF. In DNA form, the CDR3 reads TGTGCCAGCAGCTTAGGGTGGAATAACGAGCAGTACTTC.

This clonotype showed up just a few times. The chain combines TRBV27 with TRBJ1-5, with D hard to call. CDR3 size: 15 residues. With 5 bases removed from V and 3 bases from J, the gap between germline ends came to 14 bases. Germline-derived CDR1 and CDR2 are MNHEY and SMNVEV (reference sequence). The CDR3 DNA reads as TGTGCCAGCAGTCCCCTTGTTGGACTCAATCAGCCCCAGCATTTT. Its protein product is CASSPLVGLNQPQHF.

This clonotype occurred a few times. CDR3 protein: CASRPLGGYRGQYF. The CDR3 nucleotides read TGTGCCAGCAGACCCCTCGGCGGGTACCGGGGGCAGTACTTC. The rearrangement joins TRBV7-2 to TRBJ2-7, with TRBD2 as a possible D gene (5 bases). V lost 6 bases and J 9 bases, leaving 21 bases between the germline ends. CDR1 is SGHTA and CDR2 is FQGNSA in the germline V gene. The CDR3 spans 14 residues.

This chain uses TRBV5-1 with TRBJ2-3, with 9 bases identical to TRBD2. The CDR3 contains 15 residues. The V gene end was trimmed by 4 bases and the J gene end by 0 bases; junction bases not matched to a gene: 3. The germline gives CDR1 SGHRS, CDR2 YFSETQ. DNA for the CDR3: TGCGCCAGCAGCGAGCGGGGGGCGAGCACAGATACGCAGTATTTT. Encoded protein: CASSERGASTDTQYF. Supplemented by reference TRBV5-1 and TRBJ2-3, the full variable domain reads KAGVTQTPRYLIKTRGQQVTLSCSPISGHRSVSWYQQTPGQGLQFLFEYFSETQRNKGNFPGRFSGRQFSNSRSEMNVSTLELGDSALYLCASSERGASTDTQYFGPGTRLTVL.

This clonotype was observed at least ten times. This chain joins TRBV5-1 and TRBJ2-3; D remains ambiguous. The CDR3 length is 15 residues. Germline CDR1 is SGHRS and CDR2 is YFSETQ. V lost 0 bases and J 0 bases, leaving 8 bases between the germline ends. The CDR3 here is CASSLEQSSTDTQYF. The CDR3 nucleotides read TGCGCCAGCAGCTTGGAACAGAGTAGCACAGATACGCAGTATTTT.

Remarks on this clonotype: This may arise from a read error, as a much more abundant clone is one base away. The chain links TRBV3-1 to TRBJ2-5; 7 bases are shared with TRBD2. This CDR3 spans 13 amino acids. CDR1 is LGHDT, CDR2 YNNKEL, per germline (reference sequence). The CDR3, as DNA: TGTGCCAGCAGCCCTAGCGGACAAGAGACCCAGCACTTC. This encodes CASSPSGQETQHF.

There are many counts of this clonotype. The chain uses TRBV29-1 and TRBJ2-1, with D hard to call. There are 12 residues in the CDR3. V dropped 6 bases and J dropped 8 bases, with 14 bases sitting between them. Germline assignment: CDR1 SQVTM and CDR2 ANQGSEA. DNA of the CDR3: TGCAGCGTCCTTACTCTTGGCGATGAGCAGTTCTTC. Its protein is CSVLTLGDEQFF.

This clonotype has a count of ten or more. V and J are TRBV7-2 and TRBJ2-7; 7 bases align to TRBD2. CDR3 length equals 15 residues. V trimming: 1 base; J trimming: 7 bases; junction bases outside the gene matches: 10. Germline CDR1 reads SGHTA; CDR2 reads FQGNSA. In nucleotides, the CDR3 is TGTGCCAGCAGCTTAGGGACTAGATCCTCGGGGGAGCAGTACTTC. Its protein product is CASSLGTRSSGEQYF.

The V gene is TRBV6-2 or TRBV6-3, the J gene TRBJ1-2; D remains ambiguous. Trimming removed 6 bases from V and 1 base from J, with 18 bases in between. CDR1 and CDR2 (germline): MNHEY, SVGEGT. This CDR3 is built from 16 residues. The CDR3 region is CASRSAGPMDNYGYTF. In DNA form, the CDR3 reads TGTGCCAGCAGGTCCGCAGGACCCATGGATAACTATGGCTACACCTTC.

This clonotype was found a few times. The chain is built from TRBV28 and TRBJ2-2, with D tentatively TRBD1 (6 bases). V was shortened by 5 bases and J by 4 bases, with 14 bases between the two germline ends. Germline lookup yields CDR1 MDHEN and CDR2 SYDVKM. CDR3 length: 15 amino acids. CDR3 DNA: TGTGCCAGCAGTCCCTCCGAGACAGGCACCGGGGAGCTGTTTTTT. Protein: CASSPSETGTGELFF.

This clonotype has at least ten counts. J is TRBJ2-5 and V is TRBV4-3; 8 nucleotides agree with TRBD2. The CDR3 covers 19 residues. Per the germline V gene, CDR1 is LGHNA and CDR2 is YSLEER. V trimming: 0 bases; J trimming: 2 bases; junction bases outside the gene matches: 14. CDR3 protein: CASSQDLIPRPGGQETQYF. The CDR3 bases are TGCGCCAGCAGCCAAGATCTCATCCCCCGGCCGGGAGGGCAAGAGACCCAGTACTTC.

J is TRBJ2-3 and V is TRBV7-9; 8 positions agree with TRBD1. The CDR3 is made up of 19 amino acids. Germline trimming cut 5 bases from V and 4 bases from J; bases unmatched to any gene: 20. Per the germline V gene, CDR1 is SEHNR and CDR2 is FQNEAQ (reference sequence). CDR3 sequence: CASSHSLRDRSPEADTQYF. The CDR3 DNA is TGTGCCAGCAGCCATAGCCTCCGGGACAGGTCCCCGGAGGCAGATACGCAGTATTTT.

This clonotype was seen repeatedly, ten times or more. V is TRBV12-3 or TRBV12-4 and J is TRBJ2-2; either TRBD1 or TRBD2 may fit D (5 bases each). V was clipped by 1 base and J by 3 bases, with 15 bases between them. The CDR3 spans 17 residues. The CDR3 region is CASSLGLGQGDTGELFF. DNA for the CDR3: TGTGCCAGCAGTTTAGGATTGGGCCAGGGAGACACCGGGGAGCTGTTTTTT.

This clonotype was detected only a few times. The rearrangement joins TRBV15 to TRBJ2-7; the D gene is possibly TRBD2 (6 bases). V was trimmed by 1 base and J by 7 bases, leaving 14 bases between them. CDR1 and CDR2 (germline): LNHNV, YYDKDF (reference sequence). This CDR3 is built from 14 residues. CDR3 nucleotide sequence: TGTGCCACCAGCAGAGCAAAGGGCCTAGCGGAGCAGTACTTC. Translation: CATSRAKGLAEQYF.

This clonotype turned up a few times. The chain employs TRBV29-1 and TRBJ2-2; 10 bases align to TRBD2. The J segment lost 0 bases and the V segment lost 6 bases, leaving 4 bases of the junction unmatched. This CDR3 comprises 15 residues. In germline, CDR1 is SQVTM, CDR2 ANQGSEA. The CDR3 loop reads CSVITSGANTGELFF. CDR3 in DNA: TGCAGCGTCATAACTAGCGGGGCGAACACCGGGGAGCTGTTTTTT.